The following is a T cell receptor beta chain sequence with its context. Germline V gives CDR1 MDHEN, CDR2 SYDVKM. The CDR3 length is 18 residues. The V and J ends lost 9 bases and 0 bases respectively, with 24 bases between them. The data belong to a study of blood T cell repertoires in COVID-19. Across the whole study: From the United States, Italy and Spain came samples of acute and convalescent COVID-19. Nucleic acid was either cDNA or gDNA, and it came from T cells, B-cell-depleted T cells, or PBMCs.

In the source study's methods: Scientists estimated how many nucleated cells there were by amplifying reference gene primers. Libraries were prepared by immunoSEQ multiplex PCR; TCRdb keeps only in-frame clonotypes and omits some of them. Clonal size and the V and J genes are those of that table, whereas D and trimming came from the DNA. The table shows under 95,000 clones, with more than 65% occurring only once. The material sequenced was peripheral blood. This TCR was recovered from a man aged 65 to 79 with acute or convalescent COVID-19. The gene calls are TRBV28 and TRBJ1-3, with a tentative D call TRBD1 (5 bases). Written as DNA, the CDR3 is TGTGCCAGTAAAACCACAGGAGATAAAATGAGCTCTGGAAACACCATATATTTT. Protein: CASKTTGDKMSSGNTIYF.